Following are 26 T cell receptor beta chains from one sample sequenced in a study of cytotoxic CD8 clonotypes in ibrutinib-treated CLL. Libraries were prepared by immunoSEQ multiplex PCR; TCRdb keeps only in-frame clonotypes and omits some of them. This table has some 300,000 clones, 80% appearing once. The specimen comprised PBMCs, sampled before ibrutinib treatment. These receptors all come from a human donor with chronic lymphocytic leukemia.

The J gene is TRBJ1-2, the V gene TRBV18; D is ambiguous. CDR1 is KGHSH, CDR2 LQKENI, per germline. V gave up 2 bases and J gave up 6 bases, with 10 bases separating them. The length of the CDR3 is 13 residues. CDR3: CASSPGIEHGYTF. DNA of the CDR3: TGTGCCAGCTCACCAGGAATAGAGCATGGCTACACCTTC.

The gene calls are TRBV10-1 and TRBJ2-1; maybe TRBD1 (5 bases). The CDR3 spans 13 residues. Germline CDR1 WNHNN, CDR2 SYGVQD (reference sequence). Trimming pared 6 bases from V and 4 bases from J, leaving 10 bases between. The CDR3 nucleotides are TGCGCCAGCAGAATCGACAGTTACAATGAGCAGTTCTTC. It codes for CASRIDSYNEQFF.

This rearrangement joins TRBV6-5 to TRBJ2-7, with 7 bases matching TRBD1. Germline lookup yields CDR1 MNHEY and CDR2 SVGAGI. This CDR3 contains 14 residues. V gave up 0 bases and J gave up 6 bases; unmatched junction bases: 5. The CDR3 sequence is CASSYSRTGSEQYF. The CDR3 bases are TGTGCCAGCAGTTACTCCCGGACAGGCTCCGAGCAGTACTTC.

The V and J genes are TRBV5-5 and TRBJ2-3; D is ambiguous. This CDR3 has 13 amino acids. CDR1 SGHKS and CDR2 YYEKEE come from the germline V gene (reference sequence). V lost 4 bases and J 4 bases, leaving 10 bases between the germline ends. CDR3 coding DNA: TGTGCCAGCAGCCCCGTTGTCCCAGATACGCAGTATTTT. It codes for CASSPVVPDTQYF.

V usage is TRBV28 and J usage is TRBJ1-2; D may be TRBD1 (6 bases). V was pared by 4 bases and J by 0 bases, with 15 bases between. Germline CDR1 MDHEN, CDR2 SYDVKM. This CDR3 comprises 16 residues. CDR3 bases: TGTGCCAGCAGTTCCTCGGACAGACTTACTAACTATGGCTACACCTTC. This translates into CASSSSDRLTNYGYTF.

A few counts support this clone. The chain recombines TRBV7-9 with TRBJ2-7; D possibly corresponds to TRBD1 (5 bases). Trimming removed 5 bases from V and 3 bases from J, with 14 bases in between. CDR3 length: 14 residues. Germline V gene sequence: CDR1 SEHNR, CDR2 FQNEAQ (reference sequence). The CDR3 loop is CASSHSATVYEQYF. The CDR3, as DNA: TGTGCCAGCAGCCACTCCGCGACAGTCTACGAGCAGTACTTC.

The chain uses TRBV7-2 and TRBJ2-7; 15 bases agree with TRBD2. The V gene's germline CDR1 is SGHTA and CDR2 FQGNSA. The CDR3 extends over 18 amino acids. Trimming took 3 bases from V and 2 from J; bases not matched to a gene: 8. This CDR3 reads CASSFGLAGGSPAYEQYF. The CDR3 coding sequence is TGTGCCAGCAGCTTTGGACTAGCGGGAGGGTCCCCGGCCTACGAGCAGTACTTC. The entire variable domain, with the rest obtained from reference TRBV7-2 and TRBJ2-7, is as follows: GAGVSQSPSNKVTEKGKDVELRCDPISGHTALYWYRQSLGQGLEFLIYFQGNSAPDKSGLPSDRFSAERTGGSVSTLTIQRTQQEDSAVYLCASSFGLAGGSPAYEQYFGPGTRLTVT.

V usage is TRBV11-3 and J usage is TRBJ2-1; tentatively, D is TRBD2 (5 bases). V dropped 3 bases and J dropped 8 bases, with 17 bases sitting between them. Germline V CDR1 and CDR2: SGHNT, YENEEA. There are 15 residues in the CDR3. CDR3 in amino acids: CASSFLGTSYHEQFF. DNA of the CDR3: TGTGCCAGCAGCTTTCTGGGTACTAGTTACCATGAGCAGTTCTTC.

The gene calls are TRBV19 and TRBJ2-5; a possible D gene is TRBD2 (6 bases). The CDR3 loop spans 16 amino acids. Trimming shortened V by 4 bases and J by 0 bases, and 15 bases separated the two germline ends. The germline CDR1 and CDR2 sequences are LNHDA and SQIVND (reference sequence). CDR3 protein: CASSKGGPAHQETQYF. CDR3 nucleotide sequence: TGTGCCAGTAGTAAGGGAGGCCCTGCTCACCAAGAGACCCAGTACTTC.

This chain joins TRBV6-5 and TRBJ1-5, with a possible D match to TRBD1 (5 bases). The CDR3 totals 13 residues. CDR1 is MNHEY and CDR2 is SVGAGI in the germline V gene. Between the trimmed V and J ends, which lost 8 bases and 2 bases, there was a span of 10 bases. The CDR3 sequence: CASQTGGNQPQHF. The CDR3 coding sequence is TGTGCCAGCCAAACGGGGGGCAATCAGCCCCAGCATTTT.

DNA of the CDR3: TGTGCCAGCAGCTTAGTCGGGGGCGCTGAGACCCAGTACTTC. It codes for CASSLVGGAETQYF. The chain is built from TRBV7-8 and TRBJ2-5; D assignment may be TRBD1 or TRBD2 (6 bases each). The germline V and J ends were trimmed by 1 base and 5 bases, with 11 bases remaining between them. There are 14 residues in the CDR3. Germline CDR1 reads SGHVS; CDR2 reads FQNEAQ.

This chain links TRBV7-2 with TRBJ2-3; D unclear. The germline V and J ends were trimmed by 2 bases and 6 bases, with 6 bases remaining between them. The CDR3 is made up of 12 amino acids. Germline loops: CDR1 SGHTA, CDR2 FQGNSA. CDR3 residues: CASSLSWDTQYF. The CDR3 nucleotides are TGTGCCAGCAGCTTATCGTGGGATACGCAGTATTTT.

The chain joins TRBV27 to TRBJ2-5, with D unresolved. V lost 1 base and J 2 bases, leaving 5 bases between the germline ends. This CDR3 spans 13 amino acids. The germline gives CDR1 MNHEY, CDR2 SMNVEV (reference sequence). The CDR3 sequence: CASSLYRQETQYF. The CDR3 DNA sequence: TGTGCCAGCAGTTTATATCGTCAAGAGACCCAGTACTTC.

This chain links TRBV30 with TRBJ1-1, with D perhaps matching TRBD1 (6 bases). The germline V and J ends were trimmed by 2 bases and 6 bases, with 16 bases remaining between them. The germline CDR1 and CDR2 sequences are GTSNPN and SVGIG (reference sequence). The CDR3 sequence is 14 residues long. In nucleotides, the CDR3 is TGTGCCTGGAGTCCACGGAGGAAGGGGGCTGAAGCTTTCTTT. It translates to CAWSPRRKGAEAFF.

V is TRBV11-2 and J is TRBJ2-4; 11 bases are a match to TRBD1. Unmatched junction bases numbered 8, after V lost 4 bases and J lost 0 bases. From germline, CDR1 is SGHAT and CDR2 FQNNGV. The CDR3 runs 18 residues. The CDR3 DNA follows: TGTGCCAGCAGCTCTGGGACAGGGGGGACTTTAGCCAAAAACATTCAGTACTTC. The encoded protein is CASSSGTGGTLAKNIQYF.

This clone was seen a few times. The chain recombines TRBV18 with TRBJ1-2, with TRBD1 matching over 9 bases. Germline CDR1 reads KGHSH; CDR2 reads LQKENI. V shed 3 bases, J shed 6 bases, and the junction held 5 bases outside the gene matches. This CDR3 is built from 14 residues. CDR3 sequence reads: CASSPRQGVDGYTF. The DNA of the CDR3 is TGTGCCAGCTCACCTAGACAGGGGGTAGATGGCTACACCTTC.

The chain couples TRBV14 to TRBJ2-2, with 8 bases matching TRBD2. Losses at the gene ends were 2 bases for V and 5 bases for J; bases not matched to a gene: 7. The CDR3 is 16 residues long. Germline values: CDR1 SGHDN, CDR2 FVKESK. The CDR3 DNA is TGTGCCAGCAGCCAAACCGGGACTAGAGTTACCGGGGAGCTGTTTTTT. Encoded protein: CASSQTGTRVTGELFF.

The chain has TRBV7-8 and TRBJ1-2, with a possible D match to TRBD1 (5 bases). Germline-derived CDR1 and CDR2 are SGHVS and FQNEAQ. The V gene lost 5 bases and the J gene lost 4 bases, with 20 bases spanning the gap. The length of the CDR3 is 16 residues. The CDR3 bases are TGTGCCAGCAGCGGGGGGGTCTCTTCCCCTTTCTATGGCTACACCTTC. Protein sequence: CASSGGVSSPFYGYTF.

This clone occurred once. The chain has TRBV4-1 and TRBJ1-1; TRBD1 matches at 7 bases. The CDR3 totals 15 residues. The V segment lost 4 bases and the J segment 0 bases; nucleotides outside the gene matches: 5. Germline V gives CDR1 MGHRA, CDR2 YSYEKL. The CDR3 sequence: CASSLGTAMNTEAFF. In DNA form, the CDR3 reads TGCGCCAGCAGCCTGGGGACAGCCATGAACACTGAAGCTTTCTTT.

This chain joins TRBV7-2 and TRBJ2-2; D is ambiguous. The CDR3 runs 13 residues. Germline values: CDR1 SGHTA, CDR2 FQGNSA. V lost 7 bases and J lost 8, with 14 bases in between. As DNA, the CDR3 is TGTGCCAGCAATATACCGGCGGCTGGGGAGCTGTTTTTT. Translated, it gives CASNIPAAGELFF.

The chain joins TRBV12-5 to TRBJ1-5; a weak D match, TRBD1 (5 bases). This CDR3 has 16 residues. Germline V CDR1 and CDR2: LGHNT, FRNRAP. V gave up 1 base and J gave up 8 bases, with 18 bases separating them. As DNA, the CDR3 is TGTGCTAGTGGTTTGGACCCGGGACCGGGATTTGAGCCCCAGCATTTT. As protein: CASGLDPGPGFEPQHF.

The chain is built from TRBV5-1 and TRBJ1-3; no clear D gene. Germline V CDR1 and CDR2: SGHRS, YFSETQ. The V end lost 4 bases, the J end lost 0 bases, and 20 bases lay between the germline ends. This CDR3 comprises 18 residues. CDR3 DNA: TGCGCCAGCAGCACTACTCTCTCGGCGGAACTCTCTGGAAACACCATATATTTT. It codes for CASSTTLSAELSGNTIYF.

This chain joins TRBV4-3 and TRBJ1-5; D is possibly TRBD1 (5 bases). There are 14 residues in the CDR3. Germline values: CDR1 LGHNA, CDR2 YSLEER. With 0 bases removed from V and 9 bases from J, the gap between germline ends came to 12 bases. The CDR3 spells CASSQDRAPGPQHF. The DNA for the CDR3 is TGCGCCAGCAGCCAAGACAGGGCTCCTGGGCCCCAGCATTTT.

The chain recombines TRBV10-3 with TRBJ2-5; 8 positions agree with TRBD2. CDR3 length: 15 residues. After removal of 10 bases from V and 2 bases from J, the junction contained 12 bases not matched to a gene. The V gene's germline CDR1 is ENHRY and CDR2 SYGVKD. The CDR3 spells CATARRGAAQETQYF. The CDR3, as DNA: TGTGCCACCGCCCGGCGGGGGGCGGCACAAGAGACCCAGTACTTC.

This chain connects TRBV30 to TRBJ2-7; D is unclear. V shed 0 bases and J shed 7 bases, with 13 bases lying between them. CDR1 is GTSNPN, CDR2 SVGIG, per germline (reference sequence). CDR3 size: 13 residues. The CDR3 region is CAWSVELSWEQYF. Written as DNA, the CDR3 is TGTGCCTGGAGTGTAGAACTTTCATGGGAGCAGTACTTC.

CDR3 amino acids: CASSASSALIYEQYF. CDR3 bases: TGTGCCAGCAGCGCAAGTAGCGCACTCATTTACGAGCAGTACTTC. The chain uses TRBV9 and TRBJ2-7, with a weak D call TRBD2 (5 bases). Trimming removed 3 bases from V and 4 bases from J, with 17 bases in between. CDR3 length: 15 residues. Germline-derived CDR1 and CDR2 are SGDLS and YYNGEE. Full variable domain (outside the CDR3, taken from reference TRBV9 and TRBJ2-7): DSGVTQTPKHLITATGQRVTLRCSPRSGDLSVYWYQQSLDQGLQFLIQYYNGEERAKGNILERFSAQQFPDLHSELNLSSLELGDSALYFCASSASSALIYEQYFGPGTRLTVT.